This T cell receptor (beta chain) is drawn from a study of cytomegalovirus exposure and HLA in healthy donors (dated by TCRdb to 2017 to 2019). Background for the entire study: According to a later analysis, the approximately 120 validation repertoires were produced on the same platform as the 700 or so repertoires of the first cohort. In addition to the first cohort of hundreds of subjects, a separate validation cohort of approximately 130 different subjects was used. High-throughput TCR immunosequencing, statistical association of individual TCRs with disease status, and machine learning were combined to predict cytomegalovirus infection status. The aim of the study was to test whether cataloging public T cell receptors could identify signatures of past pathogen exposure.

Here is what the overall study found, with its caveats: The classifier was reported to diagnose cytomegalovirus status with high specificity and sensitivity in both the original cohort and the validation cohort. Most TCR sequences were seen in very few donors, while some public TCRs were found in many individuals. It was suggested by the authors that the approach could potentially be generalized to other disease states and immunological phenotypes. In vitro tests confirmed that a few of the cytomegalovirus-associated TCR beta chains recognize cytomegalovirus antigens. All 120 repertoires were used to score co-occurrence in the validation cohort in a later analysis, because that analysis had no HLA typing for the cohort. A later analysis found that TCRs clustered in the first cohort also tended to co-occur in the roughly 120 validation repertoires, with approximately 94% of cluster scores above 0. A total of roughly 160 TCR beta chains were listed by the study as associated with cytomegalovirus.

Donors formed part of the validation cohort, which comprised fewer than 150 subjects and was distinct from the first cohort of 550 to 850 subjects. Only one count was recorded for this clone. The specificity of this receptor is unknown. Base qualities are missing; no much larger clone stands one base away. Preparation of the library involved the immunoSEQ multiplex PCR assay. The authors' analysis ran thus. A statistical classification framework was built for diagnosing cytomegalovirus status from the catalog of TCR beta chain sequences. Here the immuneACCESS table is served through TCRdb, limited to in-frame sequences with V and J called. Missing clones are a known gap in these copies; in checked studies unresolved V genes cover under half, and the rest lacks a known reason. V, J and clone size are those of that table, while D and trimming were read from the DNA. In this sample the table shows roughly 73,000 clones, about 94% of which occur a single time. The ten biggest clones cover around 1.5% of the sample.

This clonotype was obtained from a man aged 18 to 29 in good health and CMV-seropositive. The material sequenced was PBMCs.

CDR3 sequence: CASLEGNNEKLFF. The DNA is TGTGCCAGTTTAGAGGGAAATAATGAAAAACTGTTTTTT. The chain links TRBV28 with TRBJ1-4; the D gene is unclear. CDR1 and CDR2 are read off the germline V gene as MDHEN and SYDVKM. A distance of 12 bases separates the germline ends of V and J, which lose 9 bases and 4 bases respectively. The CDR3 spans 13 residues, from the cysteine through the phenylalanine. The only DNA kept is the CDR3, 39 bases in frame from the first base.